The clone carrying this T cell receptor (beta chain) was seen more than once but under ten times. Its antigen is currently unknown. The data originate from a study of neurological immune-mediated disorders. Study-level background: There were around 34 multiple sclerosis patients. Of these, around 30 had relapsing-remitting MS and 3 had secondary progressive MS. Study-level results: The multiple sclerosis repertoire cluster showed no association with any clinical or MRI feature. The authors stated that larger cohorts are needed.

CDR3 length equals 13 residues. CDR1 LGHNA and CDR2 YSLEER come from the germline V gene. Trimming removed 1 base at V and 7 bases at J, with 10 bases between. MiXCR was run by TCRdb on the 5' RACE reads, yielding one entry per CDR3 protein. The table shows about 120,000 distinct CDR3 sequences, with roughly 3.2% occurring only once. The sample taken for sequencing was PBMCs. The sequence came from a woman aged 30 to 39 with multiple sclerosis. The chain is built from TRBV4-3 and TRBJ1-1; D ambiguous. The CDR3 DNA reads as TGCGCCAGCAGCCAAGTCGTGGGGATTGAAGCTTTCTTT. This translates into CASSQVVGIEAFF.